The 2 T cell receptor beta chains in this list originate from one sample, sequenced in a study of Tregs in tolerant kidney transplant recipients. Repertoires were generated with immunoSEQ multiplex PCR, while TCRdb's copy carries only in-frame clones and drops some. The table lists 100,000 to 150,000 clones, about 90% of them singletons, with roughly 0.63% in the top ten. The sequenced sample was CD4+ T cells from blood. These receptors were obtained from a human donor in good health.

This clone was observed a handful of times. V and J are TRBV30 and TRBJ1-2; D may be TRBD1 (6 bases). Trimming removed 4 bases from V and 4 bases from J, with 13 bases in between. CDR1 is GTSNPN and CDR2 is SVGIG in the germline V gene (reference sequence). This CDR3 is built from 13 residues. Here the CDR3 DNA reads TGTGCCTGGACCCTCCAGGACAGCTATGGCTACACCTTC. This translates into CAWTLQDSYGYTF.

The CDR3: CASTQGHYEQYF. The CDR3 bases are TGTGCCAGCACCCAGGGGCACTACGAGCAGTACTTC. The chain carries TRBV28 and TRBJ2-7, with D possibly TRBD1 on 6 matching bases. The CDR3 contains 12 residues. The ends were cut back, 7 bases at V and 3 bases at J, with 10 bases in the middle. The germline V gene has CDR1 MDHEN and CDR2 SYDVKM.